This TCR beta chain emerged from a study of CD8 T cells in ankylosing spondylitis. Per the germline V gene, CDR1 is SGHRS and CDR2 is YFSETQ. V dropped 4 bases and J dropped 7; count of bases not matched to a gene: 11. The CDR3 is made up of 16 amino acids. Study findings and constraints: Within matched ankylosing spondylitis synovial fluid, disease-linked clones were reportedly significantly enriched. Among TCR beta sequences, a motif of fewer than 10 highly homologous variants appeared characteristic of ankylosing spondylitis blood.

This clonotype was counted many times. Its antigen is currently unknown. The authors made TCR beta libraries by quantitative 5'-RACE with molecular barcodes. TCRdb reanalysed the 5' RACE reads using MiXCR and keeps one entry per CDR3 protein. This sample has some 290,000 distinct CDR3 sequences; approximately 20% occur once, and the top ten carry around 7.8%. Sequencing was carried out using blood, either unsorted or a sorted T cell fraction (not recorded which). The receptor was derived from a male donor with ankylosing spondylitis or in good health (not recorded which). The gene calls are TRBV5-1 and TRBJ2-1, with 10 bases lining up with TRBD2. This chain's CDR3 is CASSGRLAGIMNEQFF. CDR3 sequence (DNA): TGCGCCAGCAGCGGAAGACTAGCGGGTATCATGAATGAGCAGTTCTTC.